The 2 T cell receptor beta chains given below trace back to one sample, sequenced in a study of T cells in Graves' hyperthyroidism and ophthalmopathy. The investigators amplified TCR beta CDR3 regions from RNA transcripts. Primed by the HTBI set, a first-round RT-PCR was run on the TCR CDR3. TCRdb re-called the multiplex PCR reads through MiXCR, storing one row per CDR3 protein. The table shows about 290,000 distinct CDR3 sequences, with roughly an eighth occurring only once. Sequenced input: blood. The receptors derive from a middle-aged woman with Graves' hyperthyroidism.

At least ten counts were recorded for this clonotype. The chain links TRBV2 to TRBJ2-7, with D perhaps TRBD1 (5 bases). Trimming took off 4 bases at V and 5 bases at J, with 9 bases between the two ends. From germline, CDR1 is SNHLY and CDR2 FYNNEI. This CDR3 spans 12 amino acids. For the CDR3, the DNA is TGTGCCAGCAGTGTTCTCAGGGACGAGCAGTACTTC. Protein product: CASSVLRDEQYF.

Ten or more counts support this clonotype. CDR3 loop: CASSSRTSQSSYNEQFF. The CDR3 DNA reads as TGTGCCAGCAGCTCCCGGACTAGCCAGAGCTCCTACAATGAGCAGTTCTTC. The V call is TRBV11-3, the J call TRBJ2-1; 8 bases map to TRBD2. Germline CDR1 and CDR2: SGHNT and YENEEA. The V and J ends lost 4 bases and 0 bases, in that order; junction bases with no gene match: 8. The length of the CDR3 is 17 residues.